The rows below give T cell receptor beta chains drawn from one sample of a study of cytomegalovirus exposure and HLA in healthy donors. Repertoires were generated with immunoSEQ multiplex PCR, while TCRdb's copy carries only in-frame clones and drops some. The table has around 130,000 clones, approximately 85% seen once. Sequenced: PBMCs. All receptors come from a boy aged 5 to 17 in good health and CMV-seronegative. Both conserved end residues are trimmed from each CDR3.

V gene: TRBV28; CDR3 protein: ASSFRFITGANVLT
V gene: TRBV6-1; CDR3 protein: ASSSLAGGGELF
V gene: TRBV5-1; CDR3 protein: ASSLVGGAYYGYT
V gene: TRBV19; CDR3 protein: ASSIEHLPDTQY
V gene: TRBV6-1; CDR3 protein: ASIRGASGSYEQY
V gene: TRBV10-3; CDR3 protein: AISERTGGANTEAF
V gene: TRBV6-5; CDR3 protein: ASSYSGLSTDTQY
V gene: TRBV14; CDR3 protein: ASSGTSGVYNEQF
V gene: TRBV5-4; CDR3 protein: AMDTGVGNTEAF
V gene: TRBV7-9; CDR3 protein: ASSAGERTEAF
V gene: TRBV7-8; CDR3 protein: ASSFSFDYGYT
V gene: TRBV7-6; CDR3 protein: ASSLARRGLLGMNTEAF
V gene: TRBV6-6; CDR3 protein: ASSQGQGAYEQY
V gene: TRBV7-9; CDR3 protein: ASSLASSGNNEQF
V gene: TRBV4-1; CDR3 protein: ASSQDSAGAYNEQF
V gene: TRBV5-1; CDR3 protein: ASSPQRSSYNEQF
V gene: TRBV7-9; CDR3 protein: ASSLGPRFGGYP
V gene: TRBV5-4; CDR3 protein: ASSLVGSYGYT
V gene: TRBV9; CDR3 protein: ASSVREGNYGYT
V gene: TRBV27; CDR3 protein: ASSLRPPSGYEQY
V gene: TRBV5-6; CDR3 protein: ASSLEGLRLVNTEAF
V gene: TRBV7-9; CDR3 protein: ASSLPGQNYEQY
V gene: TRBV11-2; CDR3 protein: ASSYRPGATNEKLF
V gene: TRBV7-2; CDR3 protein: ASSPRTGAYEQY
V gene: TRBV29-1; CDR3 protein: SSTGTGEETQY
V gene: TRBV7-6; CDR3 protein: ASSLEGGVWAEAF
V gene: TRBV7-2; CDR3 protein: ASSLDRGIIGEQY
V gene: TRBV4-2; CDR3 protein: ASSQDRAWSSHGYT
V gene: TRBV21-1; CDR3 protein: ASSKGRDRLYEQY
V gene: TRBV15; CDR3 protein: ATSHPGQGVNEQF
V gene: TRBV5-4; CDR3 protein: ASSLAGRGPNTGELF
V gene: TRBV5-6; CDR3 protein: ASSFLAGGSSNTGELF
V gene: TRBV6-1; CDR3 protein: ASRRAGHTGELF
V gene: TRBV7-2; CDR3 protein: ASSLGARGSDGYT